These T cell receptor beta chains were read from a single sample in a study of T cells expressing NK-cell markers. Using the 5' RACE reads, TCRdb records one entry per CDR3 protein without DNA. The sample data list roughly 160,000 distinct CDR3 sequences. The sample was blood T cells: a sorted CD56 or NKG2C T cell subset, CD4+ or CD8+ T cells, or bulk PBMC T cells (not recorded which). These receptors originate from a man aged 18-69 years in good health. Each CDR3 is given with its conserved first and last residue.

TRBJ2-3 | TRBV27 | CASSFIPFRTSTDTQYF
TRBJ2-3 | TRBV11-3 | CASSPGLAPDTQYF
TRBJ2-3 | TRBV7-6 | CASSWGLGYTDTQYF
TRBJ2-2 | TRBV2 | CASSEGEGATGELFF
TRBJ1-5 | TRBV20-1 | CSARPLGQGDQPQHF
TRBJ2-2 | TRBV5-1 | CASSLIPRDSLGGELFF
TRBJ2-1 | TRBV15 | CATSRGLGIKDEQFF
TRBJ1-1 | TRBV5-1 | CASSTAQGFEAFF
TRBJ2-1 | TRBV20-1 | CSAAGTSGGNEQFF
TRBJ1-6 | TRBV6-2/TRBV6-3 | CASSYSAPDSPSSYNSPLHF